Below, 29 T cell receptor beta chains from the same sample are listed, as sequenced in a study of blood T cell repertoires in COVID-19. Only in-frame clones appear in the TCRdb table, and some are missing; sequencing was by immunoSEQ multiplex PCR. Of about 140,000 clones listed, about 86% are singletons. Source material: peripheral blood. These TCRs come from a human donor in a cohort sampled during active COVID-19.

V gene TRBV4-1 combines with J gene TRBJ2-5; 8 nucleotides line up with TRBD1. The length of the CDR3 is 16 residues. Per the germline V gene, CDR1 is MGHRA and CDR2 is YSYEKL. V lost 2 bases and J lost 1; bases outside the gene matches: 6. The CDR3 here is CASSQHRDRSQETQYF. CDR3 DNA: TGCGCCAGCAGCCAACACCGGGACAGGAGCCAAGAGACCCAGTACTTC.

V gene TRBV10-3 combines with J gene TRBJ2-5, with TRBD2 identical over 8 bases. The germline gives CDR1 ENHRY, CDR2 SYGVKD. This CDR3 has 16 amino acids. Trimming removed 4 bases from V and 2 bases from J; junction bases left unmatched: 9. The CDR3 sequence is CAISGTAGGRQETQYF. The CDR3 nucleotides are TGTGCCATCAGTGGGACCGCGGGGGGCAGACAAGAGACCCAGTACTTC.

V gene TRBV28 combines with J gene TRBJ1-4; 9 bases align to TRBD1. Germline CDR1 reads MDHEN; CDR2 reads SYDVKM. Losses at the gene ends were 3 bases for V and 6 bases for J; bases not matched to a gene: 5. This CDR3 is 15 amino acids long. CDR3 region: CASSFRDRVDEKLFF. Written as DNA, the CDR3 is TGTGCCAGCAGTTTTAGGGACAGGGTTGATGAAAAACTGTTTTTT. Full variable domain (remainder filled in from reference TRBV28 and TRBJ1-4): DVKVTQSSRYLVKRTGEKVFLECVQDMDHENMFWYRQDPGLGLRLIYFSYDVKMKEKGDIPEGYSVSREKKERFSLILESASTNQTSMYLCASSFRDRVDEKLFFGSGTQLSVL.

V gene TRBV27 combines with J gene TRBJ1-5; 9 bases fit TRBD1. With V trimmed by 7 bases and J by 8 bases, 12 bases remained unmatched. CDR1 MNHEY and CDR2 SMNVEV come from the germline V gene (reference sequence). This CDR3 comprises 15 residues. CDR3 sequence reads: CASTLRGTGLEPQHF. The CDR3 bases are TGTGCCAGCACATTAAGGGGGACAGGGTTGGAGCCCCAGCATTTT.

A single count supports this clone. The CDR3 nucleotides are TGCAGCGTTGATGGGGACAGCTCGGAAAAACTGTTTTTT. Its protein product is CSVDGDSSEKLFF. This sequence joins TRBV29-1 and TRBJ1-4; the match to TRBD1 covers 7 bases. V lost 3 bases, J lost 8 bases, and 6 bases stayed unmatched. Germline assignment: CDR1 SQVTM and CDR2 ANQGSEA. The CDR3 is 13 amino acids.

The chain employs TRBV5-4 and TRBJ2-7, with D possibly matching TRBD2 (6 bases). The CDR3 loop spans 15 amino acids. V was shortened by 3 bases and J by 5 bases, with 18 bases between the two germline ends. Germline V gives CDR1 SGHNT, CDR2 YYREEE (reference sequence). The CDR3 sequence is CASSSWTGGGNEQYF. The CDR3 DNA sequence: TGTGCCAGCAGCTCCTGGACCGGCGGAGGGAACGAGCAGTACTTC.

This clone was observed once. The CDR3 sequence is CASSYLRGGNTGELFF. The CDR3, as DNA: TGTGCCAGCAGCTACCTACGAGGGGGGAACACCGGGGAGCTGTTTTTT. The V gene is TRBV7-9, the J gene TRBJ2-2, with D perhaps matching TRBD1 (6 bases). The germline gives CDR1 SEHNR, CDR2 FQNEAQ (reference sequence). Trimming took off 4 bases at V and 1 base at J, with 13 bases between the two ends. This CDR3 spans 16 amino acids.

CDR3 residues: CASSPNGQGSKNTEAFF. The CDR3 coding sequence is TGTGCCAGCAGCCCGAATGGACAGGGTAGCAAGAACACTGAAGCTTTCTTT. The V gene is TRBV7-8, the J gene TRBJ1-1, with 8 bases that match TRBD1. The CDR3 runs 17 residues. The ends lost 5 bases at V and 1 base at J; junction bases unmatched: 12. Germline V CDR1 and CDR2: SGHVS, FQNEAQ.

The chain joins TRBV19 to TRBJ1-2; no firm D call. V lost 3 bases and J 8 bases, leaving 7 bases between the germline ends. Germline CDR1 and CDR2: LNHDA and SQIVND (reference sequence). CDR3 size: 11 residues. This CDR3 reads CASSIPGGYTF. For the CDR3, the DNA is TGTGCCAGTAGTATCCCTGGCGGCTACACCTTC.

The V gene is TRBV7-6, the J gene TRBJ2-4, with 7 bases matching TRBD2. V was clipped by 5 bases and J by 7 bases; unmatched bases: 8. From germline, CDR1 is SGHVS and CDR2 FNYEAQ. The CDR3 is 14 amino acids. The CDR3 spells CASSEVAGSNIQYF. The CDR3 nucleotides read TGTGCCAGCAGCGAGGTAGCGGGTAGTAACATTCAGTACTTC.

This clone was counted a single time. The DNA of the CDR3 is TGTGCCAGCAGTGAGTCAGGGTTGACCTACGAGCAGTACTTC. This sequence encodes CASSESGLTYEQYF. The rearrangement uses TRBV6-1 and TRBJ2-7, with D maybe TRBD1 (5 bases). Trimming stripped 3 bases from V and 2 bases from J, with 11 bases between. The germline CDR1 and CDR2 sequences are MNHNS and SASEGT. This CDR3 has 14 residues.

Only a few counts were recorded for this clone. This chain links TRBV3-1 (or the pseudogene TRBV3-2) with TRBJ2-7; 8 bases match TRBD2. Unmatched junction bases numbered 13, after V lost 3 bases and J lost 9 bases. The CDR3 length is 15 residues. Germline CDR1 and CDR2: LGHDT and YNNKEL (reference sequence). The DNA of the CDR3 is TGTGCCAGCAGCCATAATCCCGCGGGGGGCCAATGGCAGTACTTC. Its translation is CASSHNPAGGQWQYF.

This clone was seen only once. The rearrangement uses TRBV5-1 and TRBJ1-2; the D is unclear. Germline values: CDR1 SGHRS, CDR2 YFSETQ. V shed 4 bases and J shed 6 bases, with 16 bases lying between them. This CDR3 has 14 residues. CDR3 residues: CASSLNGWGDGYTF. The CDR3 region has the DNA TGCGCCAGCAGCCTGAACGGTTGGGGAGATGGCTACACCTTC.

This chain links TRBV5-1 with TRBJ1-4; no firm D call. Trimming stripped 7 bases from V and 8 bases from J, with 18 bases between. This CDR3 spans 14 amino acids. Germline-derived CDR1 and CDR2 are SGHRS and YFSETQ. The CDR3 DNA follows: TGCGCCAGCTCGGCCCGGGGTGGATCGGAAAAACTGTTTTTT. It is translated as CASSARGGSEKLFF. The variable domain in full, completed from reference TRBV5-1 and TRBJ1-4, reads KAGVTQTPRYLIKTRGQQVTLSCSPISGHRSVSWYQQTPGQGLQFLFEYFSETQRNKGNFPGRFSGRQFSNSRSEMNVSTLELGDSALYLCASSARGGSEKLFFGSGTQLSVL.

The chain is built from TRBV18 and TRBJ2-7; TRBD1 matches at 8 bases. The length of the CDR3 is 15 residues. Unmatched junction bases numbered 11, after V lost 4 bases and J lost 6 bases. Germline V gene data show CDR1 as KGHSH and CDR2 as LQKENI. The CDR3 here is CASSHPGQEVLEQYF. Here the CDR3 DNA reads TGTGCCAGCTCACATCCGGGACAGGAAGTACTCGAGCAGTACTTC. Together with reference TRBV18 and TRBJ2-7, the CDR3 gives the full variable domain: NAGVMQNPRHLVRRRGQEARLRCSPMKGHSHVYWYRQLPEEGLKFMVYLQKENIIDESGMPKERFSAEFPKEGPSILRIQQVVRGDSAAYFCASSHPGQEVLEQYFGPGTRLTVT.

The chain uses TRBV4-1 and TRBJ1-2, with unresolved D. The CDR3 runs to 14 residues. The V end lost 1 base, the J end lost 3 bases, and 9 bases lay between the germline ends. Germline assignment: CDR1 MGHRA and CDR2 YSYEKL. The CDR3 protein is CASSQGAGDYGYTF. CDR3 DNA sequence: TGCGCCAGCAGCCAAGGGGCCGGGGACTATGGCTACACCTTC.

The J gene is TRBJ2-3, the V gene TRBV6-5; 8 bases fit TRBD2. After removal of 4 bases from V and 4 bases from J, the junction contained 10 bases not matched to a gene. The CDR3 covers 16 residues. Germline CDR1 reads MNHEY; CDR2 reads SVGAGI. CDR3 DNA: TGTGCCAGCAGTTCATCTTTTGGGCGGGGGGCAGATACGCAGTATTTT. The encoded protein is CASSSSFGRGADTQYF.

The CDR3 loop is CASTPGNTIYF. In DNA, the CDR3 is TGTGCCAGCACTCCCGGAAACACCATATATTTT. This sequence joins TRBV12-3 or TRBV12-4 and TRBJ1-3; D is unclear. The CDR3 loop spans 11 amino acids. Trimming removed 7 bases at V and 4 bases at J, with 5 bases between.

CDR3 loop: CATSGQLSNQPQHF. The DNA for the CDR3 is TGTGCCACCAGCGGACAGTTAAGCAATCAGCCCCAGCATTTT. The genes are TRBV24-1 and TRBJ1-5; tentatively, D is TRBD1 (6 bases). CDR3 length: 14 residues. Per germline, CDR1 KGHDR and CDR2 SFDVKD. V lost 7 bases and J lost 1, with 10 bases in between.

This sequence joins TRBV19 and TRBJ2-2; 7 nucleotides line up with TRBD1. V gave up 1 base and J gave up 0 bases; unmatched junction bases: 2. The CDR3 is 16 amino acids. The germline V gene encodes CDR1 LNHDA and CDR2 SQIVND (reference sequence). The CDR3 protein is CASSIGGTANTGELFF. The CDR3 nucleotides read TGTGCCAGTAGTATAGGGGGGACAGCGAACACCGGGGAGCTGTTTTTT.

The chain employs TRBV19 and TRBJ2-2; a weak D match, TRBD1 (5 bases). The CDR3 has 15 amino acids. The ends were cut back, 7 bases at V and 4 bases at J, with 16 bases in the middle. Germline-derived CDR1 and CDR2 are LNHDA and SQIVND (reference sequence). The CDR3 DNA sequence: TGTGCCAGTACCCCCCGGACACTATTCACCGGGGAGCTGTTTTTT. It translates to CASTPRTLFTGELFF.

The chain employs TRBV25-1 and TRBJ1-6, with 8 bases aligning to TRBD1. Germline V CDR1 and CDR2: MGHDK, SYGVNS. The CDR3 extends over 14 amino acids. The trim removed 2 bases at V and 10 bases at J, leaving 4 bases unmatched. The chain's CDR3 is CASSEPDRVSPLHF. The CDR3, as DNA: TGTGCCAGCAGTGAACCGGACAGGGTGTCACCCCTCCACTTT.

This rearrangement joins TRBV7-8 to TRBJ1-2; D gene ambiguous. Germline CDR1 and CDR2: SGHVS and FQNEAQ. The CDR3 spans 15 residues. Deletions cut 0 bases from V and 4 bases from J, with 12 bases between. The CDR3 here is CASSLARGVPYGYTF. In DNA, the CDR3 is TGTGCCAGCAGCTTAGCGCGGGGAGTTCCCTATGGCTACACCTTC. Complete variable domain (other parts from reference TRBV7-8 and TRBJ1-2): GAGVSQSPRYKVAKRGQDVALRCDPISGHVSLFWYQQALGQGPEFLTYFQNEAQLDKSGLPSDRFFAERPEGSVSTLKIQRTQQEDSAVYLCASSLARGVPYGYTFGSGTRLTVV.

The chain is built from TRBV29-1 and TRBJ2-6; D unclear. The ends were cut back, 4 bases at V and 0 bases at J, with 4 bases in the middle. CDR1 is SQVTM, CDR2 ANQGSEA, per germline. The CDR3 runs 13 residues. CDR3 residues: CSVAGSGANVLTF. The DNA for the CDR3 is TGCAGCGTTGCCGGCTCTGGGGCCAACGTCCTGACTTTC.

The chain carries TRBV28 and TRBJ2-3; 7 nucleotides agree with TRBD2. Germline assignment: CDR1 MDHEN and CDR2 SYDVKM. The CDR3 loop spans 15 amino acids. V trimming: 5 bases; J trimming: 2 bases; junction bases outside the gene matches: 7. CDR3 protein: CASSRVSGDTDTQYF. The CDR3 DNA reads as TGTGCCAGCAGTCGGGTCAGCGGGGACACAGATACGCAGTATTTT. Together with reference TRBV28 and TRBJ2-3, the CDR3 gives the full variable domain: DVKVTQSSRYLVKRTGEKVFLECVQDMDHENMFWYRQDPGLGLRLIYFSYDVKMKEKGDIPEGYSVSREKKERFSLILESASTNQTSMYLCASSRVSGDTDTQYFGPGTRLTVL.

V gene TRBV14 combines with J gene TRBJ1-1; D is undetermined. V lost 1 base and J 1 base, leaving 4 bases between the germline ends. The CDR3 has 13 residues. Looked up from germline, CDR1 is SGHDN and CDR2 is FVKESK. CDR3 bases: TGTGCCAGCAGCCAAGGAGGGAACACTGAAGCTTTCTTT. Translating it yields CASSQGGNTEAFF.

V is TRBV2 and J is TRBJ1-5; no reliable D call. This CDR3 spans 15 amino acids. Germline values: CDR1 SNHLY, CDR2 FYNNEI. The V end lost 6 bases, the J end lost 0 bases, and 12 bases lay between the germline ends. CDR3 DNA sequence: TGTGCCAGCAGAAAGGGAGAGTATAGCAATCAGCCCCAGCATTTT. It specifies CASRKGEYSNQPQHF.

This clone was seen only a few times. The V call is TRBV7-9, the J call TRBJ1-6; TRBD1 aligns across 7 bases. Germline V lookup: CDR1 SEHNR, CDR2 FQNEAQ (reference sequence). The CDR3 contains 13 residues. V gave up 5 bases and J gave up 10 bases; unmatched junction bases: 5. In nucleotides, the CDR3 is TGTGCCAGCAGCCTTCAGGGGGGCTCACCCCTCCACTTT. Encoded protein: CASSLQGGSPLHF.

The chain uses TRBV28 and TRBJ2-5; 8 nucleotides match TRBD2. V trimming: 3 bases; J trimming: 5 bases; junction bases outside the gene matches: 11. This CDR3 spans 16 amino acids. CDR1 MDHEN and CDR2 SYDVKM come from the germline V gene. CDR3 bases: TGTGCCAGCAGTTTTGTCGGGGGGGGGCAGGAGGAGACCCAGTACTTC. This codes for CASSFVGGGQEETQYF.